This T cell receptor beta chain was identified during a study of cytomegalovirus exposure and HLA in healthy donors. Across the whole study: There were approximately 400 genotyped donors. Of these, 81% fell in the genetic ancestry cluster associated with self-reported Caucasian donors. Points from the study as a whole: Most TCRs appeared rarely, but some public TCRs recurred in many donors. It was reported that the classifier diagnosed cytomegalovirus status with high specificity and sensitivity in both the original and validation cohorts.

The germline gives CDR1 SGHDT, CDR2 YYEEEE. J lost 0 bases, V lost 1 base, and 5 bases had no gene match. This CDR3 has 17 amino acids. This clone was counted between two and nine times. What it binds is not known. Amplification used 60 Vbeta primers and 13 Jbeta primers. Using immunoSEQ multiplex PCR, the repertoire was profiled, and TCRdb retains in-frame clones only, with some absent. The sample lists 150,000 to 250,000 clones, roughly four fifths occurring once. The genes are TRBV5-6 and TRBJ1-3; the match to TRBD1 covers 9 bases. The sequence was collected from a woman aged 50 to 65 in good health and CMV-seropositive. Sequencing was performed on PBMCs. The CDR3 region is CASSLRGQGSSGNTIYF. As DNA, the CDR3 is TGTGCCAGCAGCTTGAGGGGACAGGGAAGCTCTGGAAACACCATATATTTT. The whole variable domain, remainder taken from reference TRBV5-6 and TRBJ1-3, is DAGVTQSPTHLIKTRGQQVTLRCSPKSGHDTVSWYQQALGQGPQFIFQYYEEEERQRGNFPDRFSGHQFPNYSSELNVNALLLGDSALYLCASSLRGQGSSGNTIYFGEGSWLTVV.